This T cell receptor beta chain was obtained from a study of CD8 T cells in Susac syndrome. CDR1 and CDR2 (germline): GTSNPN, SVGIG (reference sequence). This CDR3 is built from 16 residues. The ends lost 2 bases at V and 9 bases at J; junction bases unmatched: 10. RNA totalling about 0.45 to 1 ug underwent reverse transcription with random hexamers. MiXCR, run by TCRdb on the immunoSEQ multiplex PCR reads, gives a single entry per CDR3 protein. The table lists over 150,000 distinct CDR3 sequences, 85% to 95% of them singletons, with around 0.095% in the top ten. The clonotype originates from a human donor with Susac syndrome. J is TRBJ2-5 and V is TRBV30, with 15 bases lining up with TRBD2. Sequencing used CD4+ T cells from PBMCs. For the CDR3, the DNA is TGTGCCTGGAGTCCTAAGGGACTAGCGGGGGGTGGGGCCCAGTACTTC. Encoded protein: CAWSPKGLAGGGAQYF.